This TCR beta chain came from a study of shared clonotypes between healthy human individuals. General study findings and limits: Depth was large, yet rarefaction showed that sorted-subset sequencing was incomplete. When naive CD4 clonotypes were compared across a few donors, about 5% were shared.

Genomic DNA of each subset was evenly split across several immunoSEQ plates. Sequencing was performed with immunoSEQ multiplex PCR; in TCRdb, only in-frame clones are kept and a portion is missing. This sample has fewer than 1 million clones, with roughly 96% found just once. The CDR3 extends over 12 amino acids. V was clipped by 5 bases and J by 5 bases, with 10 bases between them. Germline V gene sequence: CDR1 MNHEY, CDR2 SMNVEV (reference sequence). Naive CD8 isolation took CD45RO-negative cells positively selected for CCR7 and excluded terminally differentiated effector memory CD45RA+ cells. There were no recent acute infections or vaccinations among the donors, who were healthy HIV-negative adults. In regard to this clone: Antigen: not known. The same CDR3 can be traced to other DNA sequences in this sample.

This chain uses TRBV27 with TRBJ2-7; D ambiguous. This receptor was identified in a man under 40 in good health. The material sequenced was naive CD8+ T cells sorted from blood. The CDR3 nucleotides read TGTGCCAGCAGTCTCCTTGGCGACGAGCAGTACTTC. Its protein is CASSLLGDEQYF.